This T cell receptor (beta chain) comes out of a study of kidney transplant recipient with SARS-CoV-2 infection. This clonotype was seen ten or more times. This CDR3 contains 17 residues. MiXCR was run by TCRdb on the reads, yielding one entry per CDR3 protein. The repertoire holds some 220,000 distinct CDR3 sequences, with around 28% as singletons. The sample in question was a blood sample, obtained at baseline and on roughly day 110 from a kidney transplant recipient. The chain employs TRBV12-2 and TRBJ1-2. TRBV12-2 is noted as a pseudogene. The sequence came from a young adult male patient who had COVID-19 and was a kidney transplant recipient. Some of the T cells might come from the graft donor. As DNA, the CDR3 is TGTGCAAGTCGCATTATGGTGACTCCACGAAAGACCTATGGCTACACCTTC. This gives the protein CASRIMVTPRKTYGYTF.